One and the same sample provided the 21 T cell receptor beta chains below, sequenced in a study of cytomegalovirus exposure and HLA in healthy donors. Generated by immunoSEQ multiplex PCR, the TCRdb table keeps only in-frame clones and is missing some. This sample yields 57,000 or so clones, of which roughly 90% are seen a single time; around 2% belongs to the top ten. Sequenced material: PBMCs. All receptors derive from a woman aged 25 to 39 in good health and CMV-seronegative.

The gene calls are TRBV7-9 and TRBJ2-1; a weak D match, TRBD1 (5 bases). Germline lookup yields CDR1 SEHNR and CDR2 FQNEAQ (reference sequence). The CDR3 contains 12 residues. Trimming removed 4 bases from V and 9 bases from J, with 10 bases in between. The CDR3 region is CASSSQGSEQFF. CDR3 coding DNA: TGTGCCAGCAGCTCCCAGGGTAGTGAGCAGTTCTTC.

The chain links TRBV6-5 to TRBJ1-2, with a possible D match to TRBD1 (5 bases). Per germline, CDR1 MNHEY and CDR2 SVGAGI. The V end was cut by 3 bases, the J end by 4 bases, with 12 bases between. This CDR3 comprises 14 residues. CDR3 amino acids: CASSYSVQGYGYTF. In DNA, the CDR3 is TGTGCCAGCAGTTATTCAGTTCAGGGCTATGGCTACACCTTC.

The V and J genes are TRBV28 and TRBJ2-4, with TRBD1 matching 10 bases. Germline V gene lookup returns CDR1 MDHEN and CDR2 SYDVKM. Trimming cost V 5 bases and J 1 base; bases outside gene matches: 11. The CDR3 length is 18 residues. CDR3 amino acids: CASSGGTGASQAKNIQYF. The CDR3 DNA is TGTGCCAGCAGTGGCGGGACAGGGGCTTCACAGGCCAAAAACATTCAGTACTTC.

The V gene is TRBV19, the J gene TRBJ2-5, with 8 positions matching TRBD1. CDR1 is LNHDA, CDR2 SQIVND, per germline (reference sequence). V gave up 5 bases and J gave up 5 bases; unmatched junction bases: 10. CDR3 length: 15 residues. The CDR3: CASSGGQGNFETQYF. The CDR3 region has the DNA TGTGCCAGTAGTGGAGGACAGGGTAATTTTGAGACCCAGTACTTC.

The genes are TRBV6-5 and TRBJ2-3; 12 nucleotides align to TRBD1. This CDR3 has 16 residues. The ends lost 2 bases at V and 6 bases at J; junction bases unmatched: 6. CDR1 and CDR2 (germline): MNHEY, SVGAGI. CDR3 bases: TGTGCCAGCAGTTACCTCGGGACAGGGGGCTGGGATACGCAGTATTTT. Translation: CASSYLGTGGWDTQYF.

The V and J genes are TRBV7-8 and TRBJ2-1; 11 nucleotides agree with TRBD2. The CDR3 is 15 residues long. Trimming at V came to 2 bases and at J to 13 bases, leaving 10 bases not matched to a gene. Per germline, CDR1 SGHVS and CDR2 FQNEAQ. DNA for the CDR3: TGTGCCAGCAGCTTAAGGGGACTAGCGGATCCATATCAGTTCTTC. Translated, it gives CASSLRGLADPYQFF.

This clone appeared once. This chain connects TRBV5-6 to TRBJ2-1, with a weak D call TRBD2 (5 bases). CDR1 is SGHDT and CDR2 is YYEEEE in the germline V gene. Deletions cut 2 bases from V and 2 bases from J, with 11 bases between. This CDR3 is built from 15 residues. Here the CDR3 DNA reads TGTGCCAGCAGCTTTATCCGGGATCCCTACAATGAGCAGTTCTTC. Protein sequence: CASSFIRDPYNEQFF.

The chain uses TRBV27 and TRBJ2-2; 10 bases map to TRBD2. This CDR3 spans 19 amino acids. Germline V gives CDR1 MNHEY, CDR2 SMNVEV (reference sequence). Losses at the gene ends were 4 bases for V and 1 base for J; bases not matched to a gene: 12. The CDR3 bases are TGTGCCAGCAGTTCCAAGCGGGAGGGCCGTGTTTGGAACACCGGGGAGCTGTTTTTT. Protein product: CASSSKREGRVWNTGELFF.

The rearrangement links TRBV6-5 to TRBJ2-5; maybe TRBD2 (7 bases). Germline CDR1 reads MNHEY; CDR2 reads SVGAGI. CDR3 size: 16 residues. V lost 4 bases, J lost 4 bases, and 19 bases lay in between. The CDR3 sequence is CASSLGGAEYVETQYF. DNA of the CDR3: TGTGCCAGCAGTTTAGGGGGGGCGGAATATGTAGAGACCCAGTACTTC.

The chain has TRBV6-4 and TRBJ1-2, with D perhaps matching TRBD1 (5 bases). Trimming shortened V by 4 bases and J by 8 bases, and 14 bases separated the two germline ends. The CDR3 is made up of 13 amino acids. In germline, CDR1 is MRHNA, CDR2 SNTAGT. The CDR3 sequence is CASSGAGMIGYTF. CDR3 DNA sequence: TGTGCCAGCAGTGGGGCAGGGATGATCGGCTACACCTTC.

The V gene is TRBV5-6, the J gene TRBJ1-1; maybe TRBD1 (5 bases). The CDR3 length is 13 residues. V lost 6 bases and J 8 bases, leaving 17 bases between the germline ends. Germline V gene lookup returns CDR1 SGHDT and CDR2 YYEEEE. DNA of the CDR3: TGTGCCAGCACCCCGGAAAGACGGGGGGAAGCTTTCTTT. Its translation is CASTPERRGEAFF.

The CDR3 DNA reads as TGTGCCAGCCGTAGGGCTAGCGGGAGGCTGGGGGCCAATGAGCAGTTCTTC. The encoded protein is CASRRASGRLGANEQFF. The chain employs TRBV19 and TRBJ2-1, with 11 bases fitting TRBD2. The CDR3 spans 17 residues. V shed 9 bases, J shed 6 bases, and the junction held 16 bases outside the gene matches. Per the germline V gene, CDR1 is LNHDA and CDR2 is SQIVND (reference sequence).

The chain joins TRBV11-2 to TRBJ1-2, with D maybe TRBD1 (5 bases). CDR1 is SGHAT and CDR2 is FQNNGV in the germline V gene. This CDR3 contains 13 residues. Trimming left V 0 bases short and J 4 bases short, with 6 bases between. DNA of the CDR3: TGTGCCAGCAGCTTAGACAGGGTCTATGGCTACACCTTC. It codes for CASSLDRVYGYTF.

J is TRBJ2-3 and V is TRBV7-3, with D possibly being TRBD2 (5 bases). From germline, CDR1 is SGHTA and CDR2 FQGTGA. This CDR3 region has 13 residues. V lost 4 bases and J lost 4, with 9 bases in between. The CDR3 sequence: CASSYGGSDTQYF. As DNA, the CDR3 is TGTGCCAGCAGCTATGGAGGTTCAGATACGCAGTATTTT. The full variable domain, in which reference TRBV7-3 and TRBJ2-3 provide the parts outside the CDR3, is GAGVSQTPSNKVTEKGKYVELRCDPISGHTALYWYRQSLGQGPEFLIYFQGTGAADDSGLPNDRFFAVRPEGSVSTLKIQRTERGDSAVYLCASSYGGSDTQYFGPGTRLTVL.

The CDR3 nucleotides are TGTGCCAGCACGGGGGGCAATCAGCCCCAGCATTTT. Its protein is CASTGGNQPQHF. V and J are TRBV28 and TRBJ1-5; maybe TRBD1 (5 bases). The CDR3 loop spans 12 amino acids. The V end lost 7 bases, the J end lost 2 bases, and 6 bases lay between the germline ends. CDR1 and CDR2 from the germline V gene are MDHEN and SYDVKM. Variable domain in full (rest from reference TRBV28 and TRBJ1-5): DVKVTQSSRYLVKRTGEKVFLECVQDMDHENMFWYRQDPGLGLRLIYFSYDVKMKEKGDIPEGYSVSREKKERFSLILESASTNQTSMYLCASTGGNQPQHFGDGTRLSIL.

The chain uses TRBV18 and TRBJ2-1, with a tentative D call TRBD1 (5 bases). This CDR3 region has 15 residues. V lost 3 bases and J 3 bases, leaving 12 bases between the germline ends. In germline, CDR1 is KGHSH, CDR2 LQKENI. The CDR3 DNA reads TGTGCCAGCTCACCCCAGGGAACTGTCTACAATGAGCAGTTCTTC. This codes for CASSPQGTVYNEQFF.

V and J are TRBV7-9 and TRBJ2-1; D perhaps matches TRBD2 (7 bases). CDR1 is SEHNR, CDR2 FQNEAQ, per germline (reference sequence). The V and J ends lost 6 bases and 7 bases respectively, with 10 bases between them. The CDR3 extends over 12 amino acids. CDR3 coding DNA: TGTGCCAGCAGTGAGGGGGGGAATGAGCAGTTCTTC. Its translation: CASSEGGNEQFF. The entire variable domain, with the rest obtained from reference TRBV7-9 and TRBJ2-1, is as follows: DTGVSQNPRHKITKRGQNVTFRCDPISEHNRLYWYRQTLGQGPEFLTYFQNEAQLEKSRLLSDRFSAERPKGSFSTLEIQRTEQGDSAMYLCASSEGGNEQFFGPGTRLTVL.

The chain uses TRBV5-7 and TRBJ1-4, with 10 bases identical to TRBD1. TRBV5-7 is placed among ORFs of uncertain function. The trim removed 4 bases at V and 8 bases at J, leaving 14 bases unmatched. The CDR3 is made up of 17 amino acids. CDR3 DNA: TGTGCCAGCAGCCCCGTGGGGGGACAGGGGTTTAGGGAAAAACTGTTTTTT. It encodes CASSPVGGQGFREKLFF.

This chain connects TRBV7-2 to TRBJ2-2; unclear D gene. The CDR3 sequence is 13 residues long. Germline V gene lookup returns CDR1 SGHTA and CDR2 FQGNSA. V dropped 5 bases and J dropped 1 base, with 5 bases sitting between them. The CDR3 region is CASSQKNTGELFF. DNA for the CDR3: TGTGCCAGCAGCCAGAAGAACACCGGGGAGCTGTTTTTT.

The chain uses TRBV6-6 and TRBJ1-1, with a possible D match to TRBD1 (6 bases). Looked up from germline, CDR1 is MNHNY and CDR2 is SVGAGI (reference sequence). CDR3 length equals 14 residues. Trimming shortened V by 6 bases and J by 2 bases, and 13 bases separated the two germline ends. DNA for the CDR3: TGTGCCAGCAGCACTACAGGGATTAACACTGAAGCTTTCTTT. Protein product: CASSTTGINTEAFF.

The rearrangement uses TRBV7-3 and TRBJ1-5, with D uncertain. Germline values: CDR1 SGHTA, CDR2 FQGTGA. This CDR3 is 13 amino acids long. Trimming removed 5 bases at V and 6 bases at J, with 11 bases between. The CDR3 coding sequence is TGTGCCAGCAGCCCGGTTGTTGGTCAGCCCCAGCATTTT. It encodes CASSPVVGQPQHF.